What follows are 7 T cell receptor beta chains derived from one specimen sequenced in a study of cytomegalovirus exposure and HLA in healthy donors. The PCR used 60 Vbeta and 13 Jbeta primers. Here immunoSEQ multiplex PCR was the method, and the copy in TCRdb shows in-frame clones only, minus some. The table includes 150,000 to 180,000 clones, around 70% detected once. Specimen: PBMCs. All receptors come from a young man in good health and CMV-seronegative.

The chain employs TRBV5-4 and TRBJ2-5; 10 nucleotides line up with TRBD1. CDR1 is SGHNT, CDR2 YYREEE, per germline (reference sequence). This CDR3 comprises 14 residues. Trimming cost V 2 bases and J 4 bases; bases outside gene matches: 2. In DNA form, the CDR3 reads TGTGCCAGCAGCTTACGGGACAGGGGAGAGACCCAGTACTTC. Amino acid sequence: CASSLRDRGETQYF.

This chain joins TRBV29-1 and TRBJ2-5; 9 nucleotides agree with TRBD1. Germline CDR1 is SQVTM and CDR2 is ANQGSEA. The junction had 3 bases not matched to a gene; V was cut back by 1 base and J by 6 bases. The CDR3 contains 13 residues. CDR3: CSVEATGGKTQYF. In DNA form, the CDR3 reads TGCAGCGTTGAAGCCACAGGGGGCAAGACCCAGTACTTC.

On this clone itself: The junction departs from the called germline gene at one end, perhaps through a read error. The V call is TRBV7-9, the J call TRBJ2-5; D is unclear. CDR1 SEHNR and CDR2 FQNEAQ come from the germline V gene (reference sequence). The CDR3 extends over 12 amino acids. CDR3: CSSSVLLGTQYF. CDR3 in DNA: TGTTCCAGCAGCGTACTTCTTGGGACCCAGTACTTC. Based on the CDR3 plus reference TRBV7-9 and TRBJ2-5, the full variable domain is DTGVSQNPRHKITKRGQNVTFRCDPISEHNRLYWYRQTLGQGPEFLTYFQNEAQLEKSRLLSDRFSAERPKGSFSTLEIQRTEQGDSAMYLCSSSVLLGTQYFGPGTRLLVL.

The sample holds a few counts of this clone. The chain links TRBV5-1 to TRBJ2-6; D not resolved. Germline V gene data show CDR1 as SGHRS and CDR2 as YFSETQ. The V gene lost 4 bases and the J gene lost 0 bases, with 11 bases spanning the gap. This CDR3 spans 16 amino acids. The CDR3 coding sequence is TGCGCCAGCAGCCCATATAAGAGCTCTGGGGCCAACGTCCTGACTTTC. Encoded protein: CASSPYKSSGANVLTF.

The chain combines TRBV19 with TRBJ1-5, with D perhaps matching TRBD1 (6 bases). CDR3 length equals 13 residues. The germline V gene has CDR1 LNHDA and CDR2 SQIVND (reference sequence). Between the trimmed V and J ends, which lost 6 bases and 4 bases, there was a span of 10 bases. CDR3 sequence reads: CASSLDRNQPQHF. The CDR3 bases are TGTGCCAGTAGCCTGGACAGAAATCAGCCCCAGCATTTT.

The CDR3 reads CASSLAGTSKYF. The CDR3 DNA is TGTGCCAGCAGCTTAGCGGGGACTAGCAAGTATTTT. V usage is TRBV7-8 and J usage is TRBJ2-3; the match to TRBD2 covers 9 bases. J lost 13 bases, V lost 0 bases, and 2 bases had no gene match. The CDR3 spans 12 residues. CDR1 and CDR2 (germline): SGHVS, FQNEAQ.

The rearrangement uses TRBV5-1 and TRBJ2-2; D not certain. CDR1 and CDR2 from the germline V gene are SGHRS and YFSETQ. The V end lost 5 bases, the J end lost 4 bases, and 21 bases lay between the germline ends. The CDR3 loop spans 17 amino acids. In DNA form, the CDR3 reads TGCGCCAGCAGTCGGAGTCGGTTGCAGTTGGGCACCGGGGAGCTGTTTTTT. It yields the protein CASSRSRLQLGTGELFF.